Listed below are T cell receptor beta chains from one sample, sequenced in a study of identical twins. TCRdb reanalysed the 5' RACE reads using MiXCR and keeps one entry per CDR3 protein. In the table there are about 720,000 distinct CDR3 sequences, 15% to 20% of which are singletons. The sample also formed part of further work on T cells expressing NK-cell markers.

Sequenced material: PBMCs. These receptors originate from a woman in her late teens or twenties in good health. CDR3s include the opening cysteine and the closing phenylalanine or tryptophan. D genes are given only for firm matches. Rows may omit the clone size; those that give it use once, few, many or a size class.

V gene	J gene	clone size	D gene	CDR3 DNA	CDR3 protein
TRBV4-3	TRBJ2-3	.	.	TGCGCCAGCAGCCAGGGGCAAGATACGCAGTATTTT	CASSQGQDTQYF
TRBV10-1	TRBJ2-7	.	.	TGCGCCAGCAGTGAGTGGGTGCTAGGAGAGCAGTACTTC	CASSEWVLGEQYF
TRBV6-1	TRBJ2-3	few	.	TGTGCCAGCAGGGGGCTGATCTCTAGCACAGATACGCAGTATTTT	CASRGLISSTDTQYF
TRBV5-6	TRBJ1-2	.	.	TGTGCCAGCAGCTTGGGTTACCTTAACTATGGCTACACCTTC	CASSLGYLNYGYTF
TRBV7-2	TRBJ2-1	.	TRBD2	TGTGCCACCTGTGGGGGGGAGGAGCAGTTCTTC	CATCGGEEQFF
TRBV5-1	TRBJ2-1	.	.	TGCGCCAGCAGCTTGTCGTCTAGCGACTACAATGAGCAGTTCTTC	CASSLSSSDYNEQFF
TRBV7-8	TRBJ2-7	.	.	TGTGCCAGCAGCGTGACTAACCTCTACGAGCAGTACTTC	CASSVTNLYEQYF
TRBV3-1	TRBJ2-7	.	.	TGTGCCTGCAGCCTTTCAATCTATCAGTTTCACGAGCAGTACTTC	CACSLSIYQFHEQYF
TRBV9	TRBJ2-7	.	.	TGTGCCAGCAGCGTAGGGGGCACAGGCTACGAGCAGTACTTC	CASSVGGTGYEQYF
TRBV18	TRBJ2-3	few	.	TGTGCCAGCTCACCAGGTGGAGCATCTAGCACAGATACGCAGTATTTT	CASSPGGASSTDTQYF
TRBV6-5	TRBJ2-3	many	.	TGTGCCAGCAGTTACTCGACCACAGATACGCAGTATTTT	CASSYSTTDTQYF
TRBV20-1	TRBJ1-2	.	.	TGCAGTGCCACCCTTAGAGCTAACTATGGCTACACCTTC	CSATLRANYGYTF
TRBV20-1	TRBJ2-7	.	.	TGCAGTGCTAGGGACCCCGAGGGAGAGCAGTACTTC	CSARDPEGEQYF
TRBV18	TRBJ2-5	.	.	TGTGCCAGCTCACACAAGAAGACCCAGTACTTC	CASSHKKTQYF
TRBV5-1	TRBJ2-3	few	TRBD2	TGCGCCAGCAGCTTGGGAGCTAGCGGGGGGGCGACAGATACGCAGTATTTT	CASSLGASGGATDTQYF
TRBV5-6	TRBJ2-1	few	TRBD2	TGTGCCAGCTCATACTCGGGACTACCTCTCTCCCAGCAGTTCTTC	CASSYSGLPLSQQFF
TRBV10-3	TRBJ2-5	.	TRBD1	TGTGCCATCAGTGAAGGAACCGGGACAGGGGGAAGGGAGACCCAGTACTTC	CAISEGTGTGGRETQYF
TRBV20-1	TRBJ1-3	.	.	TGCAGTGCCCCACGGGGGGGATCTGGAAACACCATATATTTT	CSAPRGGSGNTIYF
TRBV20-1	TRBJ2-1	.	TRBD2	TGCAGTGCTAGAGCCTCGGTCGGTAGCGGGGCTGCGCGGACATACAATGAGCAGTTCTTC	CSARASVGSGAARTYNEQFF
TRBV5-1	TRBJ2-3	.	.	TGCGCCAGCAGGTACGGGACTCTGCTTGAAGATACGCAGTATTTT	CASRYGTLLEDTQYF
TRBV12-3/TRBV12-4	TRBJ1-2	.	.	TGTGCCAGCAGTTTAAAGGTTTGGAGAAGCCTCGGAGGCTACACCTTC	CASSLKVWRSLGGYTF
TRBV7-2	TRBJ2-1	.	TRBD1	TGTGCCAGCAGCCCGACGCCGGGACAGATATACAATGAGCAGTTCTTC	CASSPTPGQIYNEQFF
TRBV5-1	TRBJ2-1	.	.	TGCGCCAGCAGCAAAACCGGGCCCCAGGGCCCCTACAATGAGCAGTTCTTC	CASSKTGPQGPYNEQFF
TRBV4-3	TRBJ2-5	few	.	TGCGCCAGCAGCCAATCCACGACAATCCAAGAGACCCAGTACTTC	CASSQSTTIQETQYF
TRBV5-1	TRBJ2-7	.	.	TGCGCCAGCAGCTTGGCTGGGCGTATCTACGAGCAGTACTTC	CASSLAGRIYEQYF
TRBV4-3	TRBJ2-1	.	TRBD2	TGCGCCAGCAGCCAGAGTATCGGGGGGGCCTACAATGAGCAGTTCTTC	CASSQSIGGAYNEQFF
TRBV19	TRBJ2-1	.	.	TGTGCCAGTAGTAAGGACCAGAGCTCCTACAATGAGCAGTTCTTC	CASSKDQSSYNEQFF
TRBV20-1	TRBJ2-5	.	.	TGCAGTGCTAGAGATCGAGTAGCTCAAGAGACCCAGTACTTC	CSARDRVAQETQYF
TRBV6-1	TRBJ2-1	.	.	TGTGCCAGCAGCCCCCCTCCCGGAGCGGACAATGAGCAGTTCTTC	CASSPPPGADNEQFF
TRBV2	TRBJ1-2	few	TRBD1	TGTGCCAATCCGGGACAGGGGGTGTCTGGCTACACCTTC	CANPGQGVSGYTF
TRBV20-1	TRBJ1-1	few	.	TGCAGTGCTCCCCTTCAGACTGAAGCTTTCTTT	CSAPLQTEAFF
TRBV10-3	TRBJ2-3	few	.	TGTGCCATCAGCGACAGGTCATCCCCTACGGATACGCAGTATTTT	CAISDRSSPTDTQYF
TRBV20-1	TRBJ2-1	few	.	TGCAGTGCTAGAGGTTGGGCATTACACAATGAGCAGTTCTTC	CSARGWALHNEQFF